This T cell receptor beta chain was recovered during a study of shared clonotypes between healthy human individuals. V dropped 1 base and J dropped 2; count of bases not matched to a gene: 3. CDR1 is SGHAT, CDR2 FQNNGV, per germline. CDR3 length: 15 residues. Comments on this clone: Its specificity is not known.

The study's findings and limits: Sampling covered blood only; tissue repertoires likely differ.

Measured with immunoSEQ multiplex PCR; TCRdb has only the in-frame clones, and not every one. The sample shows about 2.1 million clones, around 93% of them seen only once. Terminally differentiated effector memory CD45RA+ cells were excluded from the naive CD8 cells, which were CD45RO-negative and positively selected for CCR7. All donors were healthy HIV-negative adults lacking recent acute infections or vaccinations. The specimen sequenced was naive CD8+ T cells from PBMCs. The TCR comes from a man between 18 and 35 years old in good health. Some clones in this sample may be carry-over from other donors' samples. The J gene is TRBJ2-3, the V gene TRBV11-2, with 7 nucleotides matching TRBD1. CDR3 region: CASSLGQGVTDTQYF. The CDR3 DNA reads TGTGCCAGCAGCTTAGGACAGGGAGTCACAGATACGCAGTATTTT.